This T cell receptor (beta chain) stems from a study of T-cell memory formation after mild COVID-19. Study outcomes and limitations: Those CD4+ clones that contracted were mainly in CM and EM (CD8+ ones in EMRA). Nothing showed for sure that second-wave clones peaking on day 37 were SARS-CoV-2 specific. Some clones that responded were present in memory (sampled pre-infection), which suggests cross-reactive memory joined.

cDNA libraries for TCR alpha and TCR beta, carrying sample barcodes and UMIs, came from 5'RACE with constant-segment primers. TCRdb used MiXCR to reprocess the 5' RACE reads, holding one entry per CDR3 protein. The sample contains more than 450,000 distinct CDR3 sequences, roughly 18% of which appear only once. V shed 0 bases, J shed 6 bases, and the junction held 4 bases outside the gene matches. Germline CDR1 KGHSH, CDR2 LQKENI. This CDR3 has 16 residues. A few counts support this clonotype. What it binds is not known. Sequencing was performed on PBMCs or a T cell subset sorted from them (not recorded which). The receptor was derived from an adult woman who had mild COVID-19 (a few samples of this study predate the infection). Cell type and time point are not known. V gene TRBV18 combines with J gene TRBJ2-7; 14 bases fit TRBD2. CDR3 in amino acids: CASSPPGLAGVGEQYF. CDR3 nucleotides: TGTGCCAGCTCACCACCGGGACTAGCGGGAGTAGGCGAGCAGTACTTC.